This T cell receptor (beta chain) is drawn from a study of T cell responses to AZD1222 COVID-19 vaccine. Study results and limitations: Regions 160-218 and 743-854 held dominance among vaccine-associated CD4 TCRs, which spanned spike. Donors skewed white British and female; clonal diversity was possibly underestimated. Repertoire collection took place solely once the T cell response had peaked. Variant regions that are unmutated are reportedly the target of nearly half of spike-specific TCRs.

Repertoires were generated with immunoSEQ multiplex PCR, while TCRdb's copy carries only in-frame clones and drops some. The data contain roughly 200,000 clones, roughly 94% of them singletons. Germline V gives CDR1 SQVTM, CDR2 ANQGSEA. The CDR3 totals 12 residues. Concerning this clone: Its antigen remains unidentified.

The chain uses TRBV29-1 and TRBJ1-2; 11 nucleotides match TRBD1. The receptor was isolated from an adult who received the MenACWY meningococcal vaccine as a control. The material was peripheral blood, obtained 28 days after the second dose of the MenACWY control vaccine. The CDR3 loop is CSSGQGAGGYTF. CDR3 coding DNA: TGCAGTTCTGGACAGGGGGCAGGTGGCTACACCTTC.